This T cell receptor (beta chain) originates from a study of CD8+CD57+ T cells in acquired aplastic anemia. Investigators profiled TCR beta VDJ and CDR3 from genomic DNA template. TCRdb reprocessed the reads via MiXCR and lists one record per CDR3 protein. The sample has about 150,000 distinct CDR3 sequences, 40% to 60% seen once. Only a few counts were recorded for this clonotype. V lost 5 bases and J lost 2, with 13 bases in between. The CDR3 contains 14 residues. The germline CDR1 and CDR2 sequences are SGHTA and FQGNSA. Patients included in sequencing had previously demonstrated CD8+CD57+ cell expansion by flow cytometry.

The sequence came from a human donor with aplastic anemia. The sample comprised sorted CD4+, CD8+, or CD8+CD57+ T cells (not recorded which) from PBMCs. The chain couples TRBV7-2 to TRBJ2-7; possible D gene TRBD1, 6 bases. The CDR3, as DNA: TGTGCCAGCAGCCGGACAGCAGATGCCTACGAGCAGTACTTC. Residues: CASSRTADAYEQYF.